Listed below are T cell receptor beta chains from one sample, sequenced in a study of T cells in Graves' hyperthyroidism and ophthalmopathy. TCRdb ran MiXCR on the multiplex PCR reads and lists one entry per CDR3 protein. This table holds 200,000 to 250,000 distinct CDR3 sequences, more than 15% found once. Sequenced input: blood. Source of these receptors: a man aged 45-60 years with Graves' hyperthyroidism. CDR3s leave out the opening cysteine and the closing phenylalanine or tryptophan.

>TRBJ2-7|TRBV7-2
ASSLIAGVYEQY
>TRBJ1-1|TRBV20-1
SANHRLGNTEAF
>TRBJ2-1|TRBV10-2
ASSDPDRGLNNEQF
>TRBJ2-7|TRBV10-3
AISEPGTGSYEQY
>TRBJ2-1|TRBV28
ASSLSGEGKGEQF
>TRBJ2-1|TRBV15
ATSRDRLATYNEQF
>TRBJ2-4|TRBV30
AWKQTLAKNIQY
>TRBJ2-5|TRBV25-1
ASSESVTSGQETQY
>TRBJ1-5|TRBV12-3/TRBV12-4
ASSSGGQNNQPQH
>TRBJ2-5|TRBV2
ASSEVRQETQY
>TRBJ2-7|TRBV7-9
ASSPAYRGLYEQY
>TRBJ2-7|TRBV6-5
ASSYGRVDEQY
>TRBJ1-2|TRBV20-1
SALNRDRGLRNYGYT
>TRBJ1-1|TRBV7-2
ASSADDLKAF
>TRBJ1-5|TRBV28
ASSYAGNSNQPQH
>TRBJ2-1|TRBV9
ASSAPGTRGYNEQF
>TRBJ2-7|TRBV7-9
ASSLAPGTAYEQY
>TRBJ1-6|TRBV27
ASSFGQARTLH
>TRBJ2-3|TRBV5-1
ASSLSRDTDTQY
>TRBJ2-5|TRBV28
ASSSSGLAYQETQY
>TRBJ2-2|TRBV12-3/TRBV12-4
ASSLTMTGELF
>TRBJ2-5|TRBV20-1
SAPTWGGGPSRETQY
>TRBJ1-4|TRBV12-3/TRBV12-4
ASSDLRSEKLF
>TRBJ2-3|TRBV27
ASSSYQQVGLASTDTQY
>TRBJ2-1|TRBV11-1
ASRSGTSGAHEQF
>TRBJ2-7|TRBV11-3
ASSFGAGEYEQY
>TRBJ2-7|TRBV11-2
ASSPQRERGFYEQY
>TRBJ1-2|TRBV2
ASSEYPVSGYT
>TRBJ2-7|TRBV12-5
ASGLVGRSYEQY
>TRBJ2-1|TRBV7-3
ASSPGGRGQRQF
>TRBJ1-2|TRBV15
ATSRAGNRGLGYT
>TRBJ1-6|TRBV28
ASSLRTYYNSPLH
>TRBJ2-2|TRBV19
ASTPSGSRNTGELF
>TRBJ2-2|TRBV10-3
AISDPTSPGELF
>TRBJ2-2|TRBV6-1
ASSPTYSNTGELF
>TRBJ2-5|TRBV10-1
ASSDGWETQY
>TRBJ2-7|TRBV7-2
ASSLAVAGGTYEQY
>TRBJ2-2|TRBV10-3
AISPLTPGLAEATGELF
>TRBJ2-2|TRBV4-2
ASSQEGAGGPIGELF
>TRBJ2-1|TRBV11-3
ASSFRTCSYNEQF
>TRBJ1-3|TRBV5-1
ASSFAGRGNTIY
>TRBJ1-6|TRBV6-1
ASSEGGPTGSPLH
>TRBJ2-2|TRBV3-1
ASSHLLLAGDLGELF
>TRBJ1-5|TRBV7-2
ASSLSRLGGNQPQH
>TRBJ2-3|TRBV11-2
ASSLGQDTQY
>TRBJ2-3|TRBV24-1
ATSETRTGTGTDTQY
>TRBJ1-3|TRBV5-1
ASSLDRLSGNTIY
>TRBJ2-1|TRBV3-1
ASRPQAGGPYNEQF
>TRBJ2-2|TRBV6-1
ASSPPQNTGELF
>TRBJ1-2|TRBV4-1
ASSPFSQVTYGYT
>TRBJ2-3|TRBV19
ASSRDSLTTDTQY
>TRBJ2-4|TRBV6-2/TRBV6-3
ASSEQGEVSIQY
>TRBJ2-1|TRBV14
ASSQEVAGRFNEQF
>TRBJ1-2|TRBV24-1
ATSDWAEGYT
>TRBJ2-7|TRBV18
ASSPPDRTTYEQY
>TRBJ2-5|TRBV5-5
ASSSNTGGETQY
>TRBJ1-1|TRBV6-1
ASSLTGRVAF